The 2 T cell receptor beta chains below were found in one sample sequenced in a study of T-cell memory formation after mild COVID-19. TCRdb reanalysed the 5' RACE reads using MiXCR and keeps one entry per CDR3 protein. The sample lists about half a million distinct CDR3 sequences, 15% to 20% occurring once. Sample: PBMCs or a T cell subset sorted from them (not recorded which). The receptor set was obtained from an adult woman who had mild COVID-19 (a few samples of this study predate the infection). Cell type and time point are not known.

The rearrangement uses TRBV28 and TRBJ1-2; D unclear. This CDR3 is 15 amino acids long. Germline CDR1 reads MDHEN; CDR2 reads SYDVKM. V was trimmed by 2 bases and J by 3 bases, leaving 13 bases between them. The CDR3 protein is CASSLSPVVDYGYTF. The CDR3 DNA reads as TGTGCCAGCAGTTTAAGCCCGGTTGTCGACTATGGCTACACCTTC.

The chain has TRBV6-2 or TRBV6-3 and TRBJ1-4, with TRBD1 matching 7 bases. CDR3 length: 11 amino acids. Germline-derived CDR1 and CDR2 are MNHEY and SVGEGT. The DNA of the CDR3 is TGTGCGACAGGGTTGAATGAAAAACTGTTTTTT. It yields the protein CATGLNEKLFF.